This T cell receptor (beta chain) came from a study of shared clonotypes between healthy human individuals. The repertoire was sequenced with immunoSEQ multiplex PCR; TCRdb's copy has only in-frame clones and lacks some. The repertoire holds a few hundred thousand clones, with around 97% as singletons. From germline, CDR1 is LNHDA and CDR2 SQIVND (reference sequence). The length of the CDR3 is 14 residues. V was shortened by 7 bases and J by 7 bases, with 17 bases between the two germline ends. Material for sequencing was naive CD4+ T cells sorted from blood. Subset indicated: CD45RA+ positively selected. The chain links TRBV19 to TRBJ1-5, with D hard to call. This clonotype was sampled from a woman aged 25 to 39 in good health. CDR3 bases: TGTGCCAGTACCGAGGAGGGAAAAGGCCAGCCCCAGCATTTT. This sequence encodes CASTEEGKGQPQHF.